These 11 T cell receptor beta chains share one sample of origin, sequenced in a study of blood T cell repertoires in COVID-19. This table comes from immunoSEQ multiplex PCR, and its TCRdb copy is limited to in-frame clones, with some not included. This sample has more than 250,000 clones, with more than 90% found just once. What was sequenced was PBMCs or T cells enriched from blood (not recorded which). The source of these receptors is a woman aged 25 to 39 who had recovered from COVID-19.

The rearrangement uses TRBV4-1 and TRBJ1-5; 8 nucleotides agree with TRBD1. Per germline, CDR1 MGHRA and CDR2 YSYEKL. The CDR3 contains 14 residues. J was trimmed by 6 bases and V by 4 bases; bases with no gene match: 5. The CDR3 loop is CASSPGQGGQPQHF. DNA for the CDR3: TGCGCCAGCAGCCCTGGACAGGGCGGTCAGCCCCAGCATTTT.

The chain uses TRBV4-1 and TRBJ2-7; D is ambiguous. Germline values: CDR1 MGHRA, CDR2 YSYEKL. V was clipped by 4 bases and J by 2 bases, with 12 bases between them. This CDR3 region has 14 residues. The chain's CDR3 is CASSPSLTTYEQYF. Here the CDR3 DNA reads TGCGCCAGCAGCCCAAGTCTGACAACCTACGAGCAGTACTTC.

The chain carries TRBV24-1 and TRBJ2-3; 7 bases match TRBD1. V shed 9 bases and J 3 bases; nucleotides not matched to a gene: 14. The CDR3 has 16 residues. Per germline, CDR1 KGHDR and CDR2 SFDVKD. In nucleotides, the CDR3 is TGTGCCACCCAGGACCGGGACAGCCTCAGGACAGATACGCAGTATTTT. Protein sequence: CATQDRDSLRTDTQYF.

V usage is TRBV12-3 or TRBV12-4 and J usage is TRBJ2-7; D remains ambiguous. The V and J ends lost 3 bases and 6 bases respectively, with 9 bases between them. This CDR3 has 12 residues. CDR3 protein: CASSLWQSEQYF. The CDR3 nucleotides read TGTGCCAGCAGTTTGTGGCAGTCCGAGCAGTACTTC.

The rearrangement links TRBV21-1 to TRBJ1-1. TRBV21-1 is a pseudogene locus. The CDR3 consists of 14 residues. The CDR3 sequence is CASSGAGENTEAFF. The CDR3 DNA reads TGTGCCAGCAGCGGAGCGGGGGAAAACACTGAAGCTTTCTTT.

The gene calls are TRBV19 and TRBJ1-5; D is unresolved. V was trimmed by 5 bases and J by 7 bases, leaving 15 bases between them. This CDR3 comprises 14 residues. The V gene's germline CDR1 is LNHDA and CDR2 SQIVND (reference sequence). The CDR3 reads CASSAGFEVQPQHF. In DNA form, the CDR3 reads TGTGCCAGTAGTGCAGGTTTCGAAGTCCAGCCCCAGCATTTT. Looking up the rest from reference TRBV19 and TRBJ1-5 gives the full variable domain: DGGITQSPKYLFRKEGQNVTLSCEQNLNHDAMYWYRQDPGQGLRLIYYSQIVNDFQKGDIAEGYSVSREKKESFPLTVTSAQKNPTAFYLCASSAGFEVQPQHFGDGTRLSIL.

The chain links TRBV7-9 to TRBJ1-5; 8 nucleotides line up with TRBD1. CDR3 length: 16 residues. The germline V gene encodes CDR1 SEHNR and CDR2 FQNEAQ (reference sequence). Unmatched junction bases numbered 10, after V lost 5 bases and J lost 4 bases. The DNA for the CDR3 is TGTGCCAGCAGCCTATTCGAAACAGGGGGAAATCAGCCCCAGCATTTT. Protein sequence: CASSLFETGGNQPQHF. Full variable domain (remainder filled in from reference TRBV7-9 and TRBJ1-5): DTGVSQNPRHKITKRGQNVTFRCDPISEHNRLYWYRQTLGQGPEFLTYFQNEAQLEKSRLLSDRFSAERPKGSFSTLEIQRTEQGDSAMYLCASSLFETGGNQPQHFGDGTRLSIL.

The rearrangement joins TRBV7-6 to TRBJ1-6, with 8 bases fitting TRBD1. Germline CDR1 SGHVS, CDR2 FNYEAQ. With 4 bases clipped from V and 3 bases from J, the junction kept 2 bases outside the gene matches. CDR3 length: 15 residues. The CDR3 protein is CASSSGQDYNSPLHF. The CDR3 DNA reads TGTGCCAGCAGCTCGGGACAGGACTATAATTCACCCCTCCACTTT.

This clone was counted only a few times. The V call is TRBV27, the J call TRBJ1-1, with 7 bases matching TRBD1. Per germline, CDR1 MNHEY and CDR2 SMNVEV (reference sequence). V lost 5 bases to trimming and J lost 1 base; unmatched junction nucleotides: 4. This CDR3 is built from 14 residues. CDR3 DNA: TGTGCCAGCAGTCCCGGGACAGCGAACACTGAAGCTTTCTTT. This gives the protein CASSPGTANTEAFF.

This chain uses TRBV28 with TRBJ2-1; 7 nucleotides align to TRBD1. This CDR3 is 13 amino acids long. CDR1 is MDHEN, CDR2 SYDVKM, per germline. With V trimmed by 10 bases and J by 2 bases, 5 bases remained unmatched. The CDR3 region has the DNA TGTGCCACGTGGCAGGGGGCCTACAATGAGCAGTTCTTC. Translated: CATWQGAYNEQFF.

The genes are TRBV2 and TRBJ1-6; D possibly corresponds to TRBD1 (6 bases). The CDR3 is 17 amino acids. With 6 bases removed from V and 0 bases from J, the gap between germline ends came to 15 bases. Germline values: CDR1 SNHLY, CDR2 FYNNEI. The CDR3 loop reads CASRTDRRSSYNSPLHF. In DNA form, the CDR3 reads TGTGCCAGCAGGACGGACAGAAGGAGCTCCTATAATTCACCCCTCCACTTT. Drawing the rest from reference TRBV2 and TRBJ1-6, the complete variable domain is EPEVTQTPSHQVTQMGQEVILRCVPISNHLYFYWYRQILGQKVEFLVSFYNNEISEKSEIFDDQFSVERPDGSNFTLKIRSTKLEDSAMYFCASRTDRRSSYNSPLHFGNGTRLTVT.